This passage covers 25 T cell receptor beta chains from one sample sequenced in a study of T cells in Graves' hyperthyroidism and ophthalmopathy. Researchers took RNA transcripts and amplified the TCR beta CDR3 regions from them. When the TCR CDR3 underwent first-round RT-PCR, the HTBI primer set was used. TCRdb analysed the multiplex PCR reads with MiXCR anew, one entry per CDR3 protein. The table lists around 190,000 distinct CDR3 sequences, about 15% of them singletons. Sequenced sample: blood. These receptors all come from a woman aged 50 to 65 with Graves' hyperthyroidism.

This clonotype appeared many times. The V call is TRBV28, the J call TRBJ2-7, with TRBD2 matching over 13 bases. This CDR3 comprises 15 residues. V lost 5 bases and J lost 4; bases outside the gene matches: 5. Looked up from germline, CDR1 is MDHEN and CDR2 is SYDVKM. The CDR3 spells CASSPTSGRSYEQYF. In DNA, the CDR3 is TGTGCCAGCAGTCCGACTAGCGGGAGGTCTTACGAGCAGTACTTC.

This clonotype was seen ten or more times. CDR3 protein: CASSLALGQAPNYGYTF. CDR3 DNA sequence: TGTGCCAGCAGCTTAGCTCTGGGGCAGGCACCTAACTATGGCTACACCTTC. The chain employs TRBV7-8 and TRBJ1-2, with D maybe TRBD1 (5 bases). The CDR3 consists of 17 residues. Germline V gene lookup returns CDR1 SGHVS and CDR2 FQNEAQ. V was shortened by 0 bases and J by 0 bases, with 14 bases between the two germline ends.

As concerns this clonotype: Mismatch with germline at one junction end may stem from a read error. The rearrangement uses TRBV30 and TRBJ1-1, with 10 bases lining up with TRBD1. CDR1 and CDR2 from the germline V gene are GTSNPN and SVGIG (reference sequence). There are 14 residues in the CDR3. The DNA of the CDR3 is TGTGCCTGGAAATCCGGGACAGGGGTTACTGAAACTTTCTTT. As protein: CAWKSGTGVTETFF.

The J gene is TRBJ1-1, the V gene TRBV12-5, with unresolved D. The CDR3 has 17 residues. V lost 0 bases and J 4 bases, leaving 18 bases between the germline ends. Germline CDR1 LGHNT, CDR2 FRNRAP. The CDR3 DNA sequence: TGTGCTAGTGGTTTGGTAAGGACCGCCGTCCGGAGCACTGAAGCTTTCTTT. It codes for CASGLVRTAVRSTEAFF. Together with reference TRBV12-5 and TRBJ1-1, the CDR3 gives the full variable domain: DARVTQTPRHKVTEMGQEVTMRCQPILGHNTVFWYRQTMMQGLELLAYFRNRAPLDDSGMPKDRFSAEMPDATLATLKIQPSEPRDSAVYFCASGLVRTAVRSTEAFFGQGTRLTVV.

The chain has TRBV19 and TRBJ1-1; no definite D call. V lost 1 base and J 1 base, leaving 13 bases between the germline ends. CDR1 is LNHDA and CDR2 is SQIVND in the germline V gene (reference sequence). This CDR3 has 16 amino acids. The CDR3 loop is CASSIGLGFENTEAFF. In DNA, the CDR3 is TGTGCCAGTAGTATAGGATTGGGTTTCGAGAACACTGAAGCTTTCTTT.

This clonotype showed up many times. This rearrangement joins TRBV7-2 to TRBJ2-1; 8 bases line up with TRBD2. CDR1 SGHTA and CDR2 FQGNSA come from the germline V gene. CDR3 size: 18 residues. V lost 2 bases to trimming and J lost 2 bases; unmatched junction nucleotides: 11. Here the CDR3 DNA reads TGTGCCAGCAGCTTAACCGAAAGACTAGCGATTGCCTACAATGAGCAGTTCTTC. Its protein product is CASSLTERLAIAYNEQFF.

The sample holds many counts of this clonotype. The CDR3 protein is CVSGANTGELFF. The CDR3 region has the DNA TGTGTTAGCGGGGCGAACACCGGGGAGCTGTTTTTT. This chain joins TRBV30 and TRBJ2-2; TRBD2 matches 8 bases. CDR1 and CDR2 (germline): GTSNPN, SVGIG (reference sequence). The CDR3 runs to 12 residues.

This clonotype was observed many times. This chain uses TRBV9 with TRBJ1-6; 7 bases line up with TRBD1. The CDR3 runs to 12 residues. After removal of 7 bases from V and 9 bases from J, the junction contained 4 bases not matched to a gene. CDR1 is SGDLS and CDR2 is YYNGEE in the germline V gene. The DNA of the CDR3 is TGTGCCAGCGGACAGGACAGTTCACCCCTCCACTTT. Its translation is CASGQDSSPLHF.

Many counts were recorded for this clonotype. The chain couples TRBV20-1 to TRBJ2-3; D perhaps matches TRBD2 (5 bases). This CDR3 comprises 15 residues. Germline values: CDR1 DFQATT, CDR2 SNEGSKA (reference sequence). V gave up 1 base and J gave up 0 bases, with 11 bases separating them. Here the CDR3 reads CSARVGAGSTDTQYF. CDR3 nucleotide sequence: TGCAGTGCTAGAGTTGGCGCGGGCAGCACAGATACGCAGTATTTT.

This clonotype appeared a few times. V is TRBV5-1 and J is TRBJ2-3; 15 bases line up with TRBD2. CDR1 and CDR2 from the germline V gene are SGHRS and YFSETQ. The CDR3 extends over 19 amino acids. V lost 3 bases to trimming and J lost 0 bases; unmatched junction nucleotides: 8. The CDR3 DNA reads as TGCGCCAGCAGCTCCGGACTAGCGGGAGGGCACTCAAGCACAGATACGCAGTATTTT. It codes for CASSSGLAGGHSSTDTQYF.

This CDR3 is CATTGGRTGELFF. CDR3 nucleotides: TGTGCCACTACGGGGGGACGCACCGGGGAGCTGTTTTTT. The rearrangement joins TRBV11-2 to TRBJ2-2; 7 bases are shared with TRBD2. The germline gives CDR1 SGHAT, CDR2 FQNNGV. This CDR3 is 13 amino acids long. Trimming cost V 10 bases and J 4 bases; bases outside gene matches: 6.

The sample holds many counts of this clonotype. V and J are TRBV20-1 and TRBJ1-2; the D gene is possibly TRBD1 (6 bases). Germline lookup yields CDR1 DFQATT and CDR2 SNEGSKA (reference sequence). The CDR3 extends over 15 amino acids. With 0 bases removed from V and 2 bases from J, the gap between germline ends came to 13 bases. CDR3 DNA sequence: TGCAGTGCTAGAGATGGCGGGACATGGAACTATGGCTACACCTTC. This gives the protein CSARDGGTWNYGYTF.

This clonotype was counted a few times. This chain links TRBV7-2 with TRBJ1-1, with 8 bases identical to TRBD1. CDR3 length: 15 residues. Trimming at V came to 6 bases and at J to 2 bases, leaving 8 bases not matched to a gene. The germline V gene has CDR1 SGHTA and CDR2 FQGNSA. This CDR3 is CASRRMQGANTEAFF. CDR3 nucleotides: TGTGCCAGCAGACGAATGCAGGGGGCTAACACTGAAGCTTTCTTT.

Many counts were recorded for this clonotype. The chain recombines TRBV28 with TRBJ2-3, with 10 bases lining up with TRBD2. V lost 5 bases to trimming and J lost 0 bases; unmatched junction nucleotides: 5. The CDR3 spans 16 residues. Germline V gene lookup returns CDR1 MDHEN and CDR2 SYDVKM. CDR3 region: CASSLPGLASTDTQYF. As DNA, the CDR3 is TGTGCCAGCAGTCTTCCGGGACTAGCGAGCACAGATACGCAGTATTTT.

This clonotype was observed many times. The CDR3 DNA reads TGCGCCAGCAGCTACGGACAGGTTGGCACTGAAGCTTTCTTT. Translated, it gives CASSYGQVGTEAFF. The rearrangement joins TRBV4-1 to TRBJ1-1; 7 bases align to TRBD1. Germline trimming cut 5 bases from V and 4 bases from J; bases unmatched to any gene: 7. There are 14 residues in the CDR3. Germline-derived CDR1 and CDR2 are MGHRA and YSYEKL.

Ten or more counts support this clonotype. An end of the junction does not agree with germline; a read error may underlie this. In DNA, the CDR3 is TGCGCCAGCAGCTTACAGGGCGACACTGAAGCTTTCTTT. Amino acid sequence: CASSLQGDTEAFF. The genes are TRBV7-9 and TRBJ1-1; a weak D match, TRBD1 (6 bases). The CDR3 is 13 amino acids. The germline CDR1 and CDR2 sequences are SEHNR and FQNEAQ (reference sequence).

About this clonotype itself: It may be a read error: a sequence one base away is much more abundant. This chain uses TRBV30 with TRBJ2-3; TRBD2 might be the D (6 bases). Trimming removed 1 base from V and 3 bases from J, with 20 bases in between. The CDR3 consists of 17 residues. In germline, CDR1 is GTSNPN, CDR2 SVGIG (reference sequence). The CDR3 here is CAWSAYWGREATDTQYF. DNA of the CDR3: TGTGCCTGGAGTGCCTATTGGGGCAGGGAGGCGACAGATACGCAGTATTTT.

This clonotype has a count of ten or more. The V and J genes are TRBV7-3 and TRBJ2-5; D might be TRBD2 (6 bases). The CDR3 length is 13 residues. Between the trimmed V and J ends, which lost 4 bases and 5 bases, there was a span of 11 bases. The germline gives CDR1 SGHTA, CDR2 FQGTGA. The DNA of the CDR3 is TGTGCCAGCAGCTCGGGACTTTGGGAGACCCAGTACTTC. Amino acids: CASSSGLWETQYF.

This clonotype was counted ten times or more. This chain uses TRBV20-1 with TRBJ2-1; TRBD2 matches at 15 bases. The V and J ends lost 4 bases and 4 bases, in that order; junction bases with no gene match: 11. Looked up from germline, CDR1 is DFQATT and CDR2 is SNEGSKA (reference sequence). The CDR3 is 18 amino acids. The CDR3 here is CSAKGGLAGGTHYNEQFF. Written as DNA, the CDR3 is TGCAGTGCTAAGGGCGGACTAGCGGGAGGGACGCATTACAATGAGCAGTTCTTC.

Ten or more counts support this clonotype. The J gene is TRBJ2-7, the V gene TRBV7-2; 7 bases align to TRBD1. V shed 4 bases and J 2 bases; nucleotides not matched to a gene: 8. The CDR3 totals 15 residues. The germline gives CDR1 SGHTA, CDR2 FQGNSA. The CDR3 DNA reads as TGTGCCAGCAGCTCCAGGGACAGTGGGACCTACGAGCAGTACTTC. Translation: CASSSRDSGTYEQYF. Based on the CDR3 plus reference TRBV7-2 and TRBJ2-7, the full variable domain is GAGVSQSPSNKVTEKGKDVELRCDPISGHTALYWYRQSLGQGLEFLIYFQGNSAPDKSGLPSDRFSAERTGGSVSTLTIQRTQQEDSAVYLCASSSRDSGTYEQYFGPGTRLTVT.

This clonotype has a count of ten or more. Here the CDR3 DNA reads TGTGCCAGCTCACCAACCACGGCAGATACGCAGTATTTT. Amino acids: CASSPTTADTQYF. The chain uses TRBV18 and TRBJ2-3; no definite D call. CDR1 and CDR2 (germline): KGHSH, LQKENI. With 2 bases removed from V and 4 bases from J, the gap between germline ends came to 7 bases. There are 13 residues in the CDR3.

This clonotype was detected ten times or more. V gene TRBV30 combines with J gene TRBJ2-2, with D tentatively TRBD1 (6 bases). Trimming shortened V by 0 bases and J by 2 bases, and 10 bases separated the two germline ends. This CDR3 spans 15 amino acids. The germline gives CDR1 GTSNPN, CDR2 SVGIG (reference sequence). This chain's CDR3 is CAWSVRDTNTGELFF. The DNA for the CDR3 is TGTGCCTGGAGTGTCAGGGACACCAACACCGGGGAGCTGTTTTTT.

The chain couples TRBV19 to TRBJ2-3, with D hard to call. V lost 4 bases to trimming and J lost 5 bases, with 7 bases between them. Germline-derived CDR1 and CDR2 are LNHDA and SQIVND (reference sequence). This CDR3 has 12 residues. CDR3 in amino acids: CASSTREDTQYF. CDR3 bases: TGTGCCAGTAGTACCCGAGAAGATACGCAGTATTTT.

The V and J genes are TRBV15 and TRBJ1-1; the D is unclear. The CDR3 runs 15 residues. Trimming removed 3 bases at V and 6 bases at J, with 17 bases between. The germline V gene encodes CDR1 LNHNV and CDR2 YYDKDF (reference sequence). CDR3 DNA sequence: TGTGCCACCAGCAGCCCCGGAGCCCGGGCAGCTGAAGCTTTCTTT. It yields the protein CATSSPGARAAEAFF.

This clonotype appeared once. The V gene is TRBV9, the J gene TRBJ2-3; D is unresolved. V lost 0 bases and J lost 2, with 13 bases in between. The germline V gene has CDR1 SGDLS and CDR2 YYNGEE. The CDR3 length is 16 residues. This CDR3 reads CASSVGATASTDTQYF. The CDR3 DNA reads TGTGCCAGCAGCGTAGGGGCCACCGCCTCCACAGATACGCAGTATTTT.